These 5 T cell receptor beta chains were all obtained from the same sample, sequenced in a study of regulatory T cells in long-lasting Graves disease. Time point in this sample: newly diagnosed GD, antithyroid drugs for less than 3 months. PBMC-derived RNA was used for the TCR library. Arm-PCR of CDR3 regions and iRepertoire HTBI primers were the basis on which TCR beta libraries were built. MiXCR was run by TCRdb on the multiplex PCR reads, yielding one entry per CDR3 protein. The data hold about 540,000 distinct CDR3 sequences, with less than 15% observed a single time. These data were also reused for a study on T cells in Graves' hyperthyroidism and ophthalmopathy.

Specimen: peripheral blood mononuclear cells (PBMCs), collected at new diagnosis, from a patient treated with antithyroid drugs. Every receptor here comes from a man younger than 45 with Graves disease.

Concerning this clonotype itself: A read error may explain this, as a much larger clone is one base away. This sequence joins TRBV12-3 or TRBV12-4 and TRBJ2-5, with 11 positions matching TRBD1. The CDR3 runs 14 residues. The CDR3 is CASREDRGPETKYF. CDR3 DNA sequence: TGTGCCAGCAGAGAGGACAGGGGGCCAGAGACCAAGTACTTC.

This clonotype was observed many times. CDR3 protein: CSASAGVRYSGANVLTF. The CDR3 DNA reads TGCAGTGCTAGTGCGGGGGTGCGCTACTCTGGGGCCAACGTCCTGACTTTC. J is TRBJ2-6 and V is TRBV20-1; 7 nucleotides match TRBD2. Unmatched junction bases numbered 8, after V lost 3 bases and J lost 0 bases. CDR3 size: 17 residues. Germline CDR1 reads DFQATT; CDR2 reads SNEGSKA (reference sequence).

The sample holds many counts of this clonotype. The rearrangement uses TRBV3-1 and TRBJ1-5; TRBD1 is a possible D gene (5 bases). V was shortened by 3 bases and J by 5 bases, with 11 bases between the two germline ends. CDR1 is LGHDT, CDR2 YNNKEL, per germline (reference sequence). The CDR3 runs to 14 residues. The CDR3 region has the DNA TGTGCCAGCAGCCAGGGGACGTATGATCAGCCCCAGCATTTT. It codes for CASSQGTYDQPQHF.

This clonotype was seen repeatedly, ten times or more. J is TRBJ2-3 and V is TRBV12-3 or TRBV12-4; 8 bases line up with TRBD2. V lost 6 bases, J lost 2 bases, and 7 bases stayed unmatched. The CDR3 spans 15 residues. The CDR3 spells CASRSGTRATDTQYF. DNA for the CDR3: TGTGCCAGCAGGTCCGGGACTAGGGCCACAGATACGCAGTATTTT.

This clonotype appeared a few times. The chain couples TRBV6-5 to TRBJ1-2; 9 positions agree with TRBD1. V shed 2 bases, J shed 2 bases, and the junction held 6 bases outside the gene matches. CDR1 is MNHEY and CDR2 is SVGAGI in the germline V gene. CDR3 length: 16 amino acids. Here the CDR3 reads CASSYATGGSNYGYTF. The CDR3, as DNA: TGTGCCAGCAGTTACGCGACAGGGGGAAGCAACTATGGCTACACCTTC.